These T cell receptor beta chains were read from a single sample in a study of EBV T-cell therapy then PD-1 blockade in nasopharyngeal carcinoma. Clones were sequenced by immunoSEQ multiplex PCR, and TCRdb holds only the in-frame ones, with some missing. Of about 19,000 clones listed, roughly 84% are singletons. The antigens of these receptors remain unknown. The sample here was CD8+ T cells from blood, taken at roughly day 35 from a patient whose treatment included autologous EBV-specific T cells and nivolumab. The receptors derive from a man in his forties with nasopharyngeal carcinoma. Each CDR3 is given with its conserved first and last residue. D genes are given only for firm matches. Size is stated for part of the rows, as once, few or many counts, or as a class when the clone is expanded.

j_gene: TRBJ2-1; abundance: -; d_gene: TRBD2; v_gene: TRBV2; CDR3aa: CASGRSGGLGSYNEQFF; CDR3nt: TGTGCCAGCGGGAGGAGCGGGGGCCTGGGCTCCTACAATGAGCAGTTCTTC
j_gene: TRBJ1-5; abundance: -; d_gene: -; v_gene: TRBV5-5; CDR3aa: CASSLARIVNQPQHF; CDR3nt: TGTGCCAGCAGCTTGGCCAGGATCGTAAATCAGCCCCAGCATTTT
j_gene: TRBJ2-7; abundance: -; d_gene: -; v_gene: TRBV9; CDR3aa: CASSVRLGAEQYF; CDR3nt: TGTGCCAGCAGCGTCCGTTTGGGGGCCGAGCAGTACTTC
j_gene: TRBJ1-1; abundance: -; d_gene: -; v_gene: TRBV25-1; CDR3aa: CASTEFDRSNTEAFF; CDR3nt: TGTGCCAGCACCGAATTCGACAGGTCGAACACTGAAGCTTTCTTT
j_gene: TRBJ2-7; abundance: -; d_gene: -; v_gene: TRBV6-4; CDR3aa: CASSEEADSYEQYF; CDR3nt: TGTGCCAGCAGTGAGGAAGCAGACTCCTACGAGCAGTACTTC
j_gene: TRBJ2-3; abundance: -; d_gene: -; v_gene: TRBV7-6; CDR3aa: CASSHEARPIDPPSSTDTQYF; CDR3nt: TGTGCCAGCAGCCACGAGGCCAGACCCATAGACCCACCTTCTAGCACAGATACGCAGTATTTT
j_gene: TRBJ1-1; abundance: -; d_gene: TRBD1; v_gene: TRBV4-2; CDR3aa: CASLGDSLNTEAFF; CDR3nt: TGTGCCAGCTTGGGGGACAGTCTGAACACTGAAGCTTTCTTT
j_gene: TRBJ1-2; abundance: -; d_gene: -; v_gene: TRBV2; CDR3aa: CASSPGYGYTF; CDR3nt: TGTGCCAGCAGCCCGGGCTATGGCTACACCTTC
j_gene: TRBJ2-6; abundance: -; d_gene: TRBD2; v_gene: TRBV6-2/TRBV6-3; CDR3aa: CASSPPGAGGPGANVLTF; CDR3nt: TGTGCCAGCAGTCCCCCCGGGGCGGGGGGTCCTGGGGCCAACGTCCTGACTTTC
j_gene: TRBJ2-2; abundance: once; d_gene: -; v_gene: TRBV4-3; CDR3aa: CASSQAGAGTGELFF; CDR3nt: TGCGCCAGCAGCCAAGCAGGGGCTGGGACCGGGGAGCTGTTTTTT
j_gene: TRBJ1-1; abundance: -; d_gene: -; v_gene: TRBV5-1; CDR3aa: CASSFETVEATEAFF; CDR3nt: TGCGCCAGCAGCTTTGAGACCGTCGAAGCTACCGAAGCTTTCTTT
j_gene: TRBJ2-3; abundance: -; d_gene: -; v_gene: TRBV7-6; CDR3aa: CASVPAGADTQYF; CDR3nt: TGTGCCAGCGTCCCCGCAGGGGCAGATACGCAGTATTTT
j_gene: TRBJ2-7; abundance: once; d_gene: -; v_gene: TRBV27; CDR3aa: CASRRGSPVNEQYF; CDR3nt: TGTGCCAGCAGGAGGGGCTCGCCGGTCAACGAGCAGTACTTC
j_gene: TRBJ2-3; abundance: -; d_gene: -; v_gene: TRBV12-3/TRBV12-4; CDR3aa: CASSLYTGDTQYF; CDR3nt: TGTGCCAGCAGTTTATATACGGGCGATACGCAGTATTTT
j_gene: TRBJ1-4; abundance: -; d_gene: TRBD1; v_gene: TRBV7-2; CDR3aa: CASSLSPGQGEKLFF; CDR3nt: TGTGCCAGCAGCTTATCCCCGGGACAGGGTGAAAAACTGTTTTTT
j_gene: TRBJ1-2; abundance: -; d_gene: -; v_gene: TRBV5-4; CDR3aa: CASSFGGAGVMDYGYTF; CDR3nt: TGTGCCAGCAGCTTTGGGGGGGCAGGGGTGATGGACTATGGCTACACCTTC
j_gene: TRBJ1-3; abundance: -; d_gene: -; v_gene: TRBV4-3; CDR3aa: CASSQDFGTDSLFSGNTIYF; CDR3nt: TGCGCCAGCAGCCAAGATTTTGGGACGGACAGCCTATTCTCTGGAAACACCATATATTTT
j_gene: TRBJ1-1; abundance: -; d_gene: -; v_gene: TRBV21-1; CDR3aa: CASSKRQMNTEAFF; CDR3nt: TGTGCCAGCAGCAAAAGGCAGATGAACACTGAAGCTTTCTTT
j_gene: TRBJ1-1; abundance: -; d_gene: -; v_gene: TRBV27; CDR3aa: CASSLGAEAFF; CDR3nt: TGTGCCAGCAGTTTGGGGGCTGAAGCTTTCTTT
j_gene: TRBJ1-4; abundance: -; d_gene: -; v_gene: TRBV5-8; CDR3aa: CASSRRGGSLFF; CDR3nt: TGTGCCAGCAGCCGCCGCGGTGGCTCACTGTTTTTT
j_gene: TRBJ1-2; abundance: -; d_gene: -; v_gene: TRBV25-1; CDR3aa: CATLGAGYGYTF; CDR3nt: TGTGCCACCCTAGGGGCTGGCTATGGCTACACCTTC
j_gene: TRBJ2-3; abundance: -; d_gene: -; v_gene: TRBV28; CDR3aa: CASWGLLSTDTQYF; CDR3nt: TGTGCCAGTTGGGGGCTACTCAGCACAGATACGCAGTATTTT
j_gene: TRBJ1-1; abundance: -; d_gene: -; v_gene: TRBV5-5; CDR3aa: CASSLPRGGITEAFF; CDR3nt: TGTGCCAGCAGCTTACCCCGGGGGGGGATCACTGAAGCTTTCTTT
j_gene: TRBJ2-7; abundance: -; d_gene: TRBD1; v_gene: TRBV2; CDR3aa: CASSPGTGGLEQYF; CDR3nt: TGTGCCAGCAGCCCCGGGACAGGGGGCCTCGAGCAGTACTTC
j_gene: TRBJ1-1; abundance: -; d_gene: -; v_gene: TRBV11-3; CDR3aa: CASSFSDTDRAFF; CDR3nt: TGTGCCAGCAGCTTTTCCGACACGGATAGGGCTTTCTTT
j_gene: TRBJ2-3; abundance: once; d_gene: -; v_gene: TRBV12-3/TRBV12-4; CDR3aa: CASTIGLVDTQYF; CDR3nt: TGTGCCAGCACCATTGGTCTGGTCGATACGCAGTATTTT
j_gene: TRBJ2-3; abundance: -; d_gene: -; v_gene: TRBV9; CDR3aa: CASSVVGGLTDTQYF; CDR3nt: TGTGCCAGCAGCGTAGTCGGTGGTCTCACAGATACGCAGTATTTT
j_gene: TRBJ1-6; abundance: -; d_gene: -; v_gene: TRBV20-1; CDR3aa: CSASEESSYNSPLHF; CDR3nt: TGCAGTGCTAGTGAGGAGAGCTCCTATAATTCACCCCTCCACTTT
j_gene: TRBJ1-2; abundance: -; d_gene: -; v_gene: TRBV24-1; CDR3aa: CATSDLWGQGGYTF; CDR3nt: TGTGCCACCAGTGATTTGTGGGGGCAGGGGGGCTACACCTTC
j_gene: TRBJ2-7; abundance: once; d_gene: TRBD2; v_gene: TRBV19; CDR3aa: CASSPGDYYEQYF; CDR3nt: TGTGCCAGTAGTCCGGGGGACTACTACGAGCAGTACTTC
j_gene: TRBJ2-7; abundance: -; d_gene: -; v_gene: TRBV23-1; CDR3aa: CASSMGRYQYF; CDR3nt: TGCGCCAGCAGCATGGGTCGGTACCAGTACTTC
j_gene: TRBJ1-1; abundance: -; d_gene: -; v_gene: TRBV4-1; CDR3aa: CASSPFAGLEGTEAFF; CDR3nt: TGCGCCAGCAGCCCCTTTGCAGGGTTGGAGGGCACTGAAGCTTTCTTT
j_gene: TRBJ1-4; abundance: -; d_gene: TRBD1; v_gene: TRBV9; CDR3aa: CASSTTGQPPNEKLFF; CDR3nt: TGTGCCAGCAGCACGACAGGGCAGCCCCCTAATGAAAAACTGTTTTTT
j_gene: TRBJ2-1; abundance: -; d_gene: -; v_gene: TRBV7-8; CDR3aa: CASSLGGTSSYNEQFF; CDR3nt: TGTGCCAGCAGCTTAGGGGGGACCAGCTCCTACAATGAGCAGTTCTTC
j_gene: TRBJ2-1; abundance: -; d_gene: -; v_gene: TRBV19; CDR3aa: CASRFNHPYNEQFF; CDR3nt: TGTGCCAGTAGGTTTAACCACCCCTACAATGAGCAGTTCTTC
j_gene: TRBJ2-7; abundance: once; d_gene: TRBD1; v_gene: TRBV19; CDR3aa: CASSPGQAYEQYF; CDR3nt: TGTGCCAGTAGTCCGGGACAGGCCTACGAGCAGTACTTC
j_gene: TRBJ1-5; abundance: -; d_gene: TRBD1; v_gene: TRBV4-1; CDR3aa: CASSLGTGYSQPQHF; CDR3nt: TGCGCCAGCAGCCTTGGGACAGGGTACAGTCAGCCCCAGCATTTT
j_gene: TRBJ1-5; abundance: -; d_gene: -; v_gene: TRBV21-1; CDR3aa: CASSSFTSLNQPQHF; CDR3nt: TGTGCCAGCAGCTCATTTACCAGCCTCAATCAGCCCCAGCATTTT
j_gene: TRBJ1-2; abundance: -; d_gene: TRBD1; v_gene: TRBV28; CDR3aa: CASRPTGDHGYTF; CDR3nt: TGTGCCAGCAGACCGACAGGGGACCATGGCTACACCTTC
j_gene: TRBJ2-7; abundance: -; d_gene: -; v_gene: TRBV7-9; CDR3aa: CASSLNTAAPYEQYF; CDR3nt: TGTGCCAGCAGCTTAAACACGGCAGCCCCCTACGAGCAGTACTTC
j_gene: TRBJ2-4; abundance: -; d_gene: -; v_gene: TRBV5-1; CDR3aa: CASSFIGWRGHWSIQYF; CDR3nt: TGCGCCAGCAGCTTCATAGGTTGGAGGGGGCATTGGTCCATTCAGTACTTC
j_gene: TRBJ1-4; abundance: -; d_gene: TRBD1; v_gene: TRBV7-8; CDR3aa: CASSLGTGGIANEKLFF; CDR3nt: TGTGCCAGCAGCTTAGGGACAGGGGGCATTGCTAATGAAAAACTGTTTTTT
j_gene: TRBJ1-2; abundance: -; d_gene: TRBD1; v_gene: TRBV12-3/TRBV12-4; CDR3aa: CASSRQGARGYTF; CDR3nt: TGTGCCAGCAGTAGACAGGGGGCTAGAGGCTACACCTTC
j_gene: TRBJ2-3; abundance: -; d_gene: -; v_gene: TRBV7-8; CDR3aa: CASSSFGDRYTDTQYF; CDR3nt: TGTGCCAGCAGCTCGTTTGGGGACCGGTACACAGATACGCAGTATTTT
j_gene: TRBJ2-4; abundance: -; d_gene: -; v_gene: TRBV12-3/TRBV12-4; CDR3aa: CATKGTGKNIQYF; CDR3nt: TGTGCCACAAAGGGGACTGGGAAAAACATTCAGTACTTC
j_gene: TRBJ1-1; abundance: once; d_gene: -; v_gene: TRBV15; CDR3aa: CATSVAPEGDTEAFF; CDR3nt: TGTGCCACCAGCGTAGCACCCGAAGGGGATACTGAAGCTTTCTTT
j_gene: TRBJ2-1; abundance: -; d_gene: -; v_gene: TRBV9; CDR3aa: CASSDEGVFGYNEQFF; CDR3nt: TGTGCCAGCAGCGATGAAGGGGTGTTCGGGTACAATGAGCAGTTCTTC
j_gene: TRBJ2-6; abundance: -; d_gene: TRBD2; v_gene: TRBV6-6; CDR3aa: CASSFNNGGVFSGANVLTF; CDR3nt: TGTGCCAGCAGCTTTAATAATGGGGGGGTCTTCTCTGGGGCCAACGTCCTGACTTTC
j_gene: TRBJ2-7; abundance: -; d_gene: TRBD1; v_gene: TRBV9; CDR3aa: CASSARGTDYEQYF; CDR3nt: TGTGCCAGCAGCGCGAGAGGGACAGACTACGAGCAGTACTTC